These 5 T cell receptor beta chains were all obtained from the same sample, sequenced in a study of Tregs in tolerant kidney transplant recipients. Assay: immunoSEQ multiplex PCR; the TCRdb copy retains only in-frame clones and omits some. The data show roughly 99,000 clones, approximately 93% seen once. This material consisted of CD4+ T cells from blood, taken before the transplant. The receptors stem from a human donor who received a combined kidney and bone marrow transplant.

CDR3: CASSLGRGTGELFF. In nucleotides, the CDR3 is TGTGCCAGCAGCTTAGGTCGAGGCACCGGGGAGCTGTTTTTT. The chain uses TRBV7-6 and TRBJ2-2; no reliable D call. CDR1 is SGHVS and CDR2 is FNYEAQ in the germline V gene. The CDR3 contains 14 residues. V lost 1 base and J lost 4, with 7 bases in between.

This chain links TRBV6-5 with TRBJ1-5, with D maybe TRBD1 (6 bases). V was trimmed by 2 bases and J by 9 bases, leaving 14 bases between them. The CDR3 contains 14 residues. The germline gives CDR1 MNHEY, CDR2 SVGAGI. This CDR3 is CASSYEQGGGPQHF. The DNA of the CDR3 is TGTGCCAGCAGTTACGAACAGGGTGGTGGGCCCCAGCATTTT.

This rearrangement joins TRBV7-8 to TRBJ2-7; 8 nucleotides line up with TRBD2. The V gene end was trimmed by 5 bases and the J gene end by 0 bases; junction bases not matched to a gene: 9. CDR1 and CDR2 from the germline V gene are SGHVS and FQNEAQ. CDR3 length: 16 residues. The CDR3 DNA is TGTGCCAGCAGCAAAATACGACTAGCGTACTCCTACGAGCAGTACTTC. Translated, it gives CASSKIRLAYSYEQYF.

J is TRBJ2-2 and V is TRBV11-2; 10 bases agree with TRBD1. This CDR3 spans 16 amino acids. Germline V gene lookup returns CDR1 SGHAT and CDR2 FQNNGV. Trimming at V came to 5 bases and at J to 7 bases, leaving 10 bases not matched to a gene. The CDR3 region has the DNA TGTGCCAGCAGCCAGGCCCGGGACAGGGGCATCGGGGAGCTGTTTTTT. Translating gives CASSQARDRGIGELFF. The whole variable domain, remainder taken from reference TRBV11-2 and TRBJ2-2, is EAGVAQSPRYKIIEKRQSVAFWCNPISGHATLYWYQQILGQGPKLLIQFQNNGVVDDSQLPKDRFSAERLKGVDSTLKIQPAKLEDSAVYLCASSQARDRGIGELFFGEGSRLTVL.

The gene calls are TRBV12-5 and TRBJ2-2; 9 bases are shared with TRBD2. V shed 6 bases and J 3 bases; nucleotides not matched to a gene: 2. The CDR3 consists of 14 residues. Looked up from germline, CDR1 is LGHNT and CDR2 is FRNRAP. The CDR3 nucleotides read TGTGCTAGTGGCCAGCGGGAGGACACCGGGGAGCTGTTTTTT. The encoded protein is CASGQREDTGELFF.